The table lists the clone carrying this TCR beta chain with a few counts. Its antigen is as yet unknown. This entry is derived from a study of cytomegalovirus exposure and HLA in healthy donors. Study-wide findings and caveats: As was reported, the classifier diagnosed cytomegalovirus status with high specificity and sensitivity.

It was healthy bone marrow donors who served as donors. The V gene lost 4 bases and the J gene lost 1 base, with 11 bases spanning the gap. CDR1 and CDR2 from the germline V gene are MGHRA and YSYEKL. This CDR3 is 15 amino acids long. The PCR contained 60 Vbeta and 13 Jbeta primers. Sequencing used immunoSEQ multiplex PCR; TCRdb keeps in-frame clones, though not all of them. The sample consists of 110,000 or so clones, 78% of them appearing once. This receptor was taken from a male donor in good health and CMV-seronegative. The V and J genes are TRBV4-1 and TRBJ1-3; no definite D call. Sequenced sample: PBMCs. The CDR3 DNA reads TGCGCCAGCAGCCGCCTCGGGGTATCTGGAAACACCATATATTTT. Translated: CASSRLGVSGNTIYF.